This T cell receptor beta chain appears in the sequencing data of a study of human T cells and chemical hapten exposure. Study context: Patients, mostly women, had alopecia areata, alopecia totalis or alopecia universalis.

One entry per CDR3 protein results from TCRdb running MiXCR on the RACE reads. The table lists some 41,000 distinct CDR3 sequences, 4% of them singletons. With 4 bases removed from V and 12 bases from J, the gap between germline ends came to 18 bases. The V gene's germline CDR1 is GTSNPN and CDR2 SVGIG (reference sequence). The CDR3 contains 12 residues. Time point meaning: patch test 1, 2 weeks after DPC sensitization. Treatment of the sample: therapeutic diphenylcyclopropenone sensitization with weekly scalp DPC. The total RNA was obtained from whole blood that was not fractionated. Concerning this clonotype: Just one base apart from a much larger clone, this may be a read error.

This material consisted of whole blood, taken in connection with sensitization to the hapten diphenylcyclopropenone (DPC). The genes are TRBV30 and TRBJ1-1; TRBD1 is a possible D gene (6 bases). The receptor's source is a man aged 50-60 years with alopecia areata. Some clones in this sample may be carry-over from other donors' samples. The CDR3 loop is CAWNTGHLTPFF. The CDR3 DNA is TGTGCCTGGAACACAGGGCACCTTACTCCTTTCTTT. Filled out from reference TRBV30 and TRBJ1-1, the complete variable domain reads SQTIHQWPATLVQPVGSPLSLECTVEGTSNPNLYWYRQAAGRGLQLLFYSVGIGQISSEVPQNLSASRPQDRQFILSSKKLLLSDSGFYLCAWNTGHLTPFFGQGTRLTVV.